This TCR beta chain was found in a study of cytomegalovirus exposure and HLA in healthy donors. PCR primers comprised 60 Vbeta and 13 Jbeta primers. The data were produced by immunoSEQ multiplex PCR, yet TCRdb's version contains in-frame clones alone and is incomplete. The sample contains approximately 150,000 clones, around three quarters of which appear only once. This CDR3 is built from 14 residues. Deletions cut 8 bases from V and 4 bases from J, with 17 bases between. Germline V gives CDR1 MGHRA, CDR2 YSYEKL. Sequenced: PBMCs. The TCR sequence derives from a man aged 35-49 years in good health and CMV-seronegative. The rearrangement links TRBV4-1 to TRBJ1-1; D might be TRBD1 (5 bases). The CDR3 protein is CASSKGQGSTEAFF. Here the CDR3 DNA reads TGCGCCAGCTCCAAGGGGCAGGGAAGCACTGAAGCTTTCTTT.